The clone carrying this T cell receptor beta chain was seen repeatedly, ten times or more. This entry comes from a study of CD8 T cells in ankylosing spondylitis. The length of the CDR3 is 16 residues. Germline V gives CDR1 SGHVS, CDR2 FQNEAQ. The V and J ends lost 1 base and 11 bases respectively, with 18 bases between them. TCRdb ran MiXCR on the 5' RACE reads and lists one entry per CDR3 protein. The data hold 200,000 or so distinct CDR3 sequences, with 13% observed a single time. The rearrangement uses TRBV7-8 and TRBJ1-6, with D unclear. Sequenced: blood, either unsorted or a sorted T cell fraction (not recorded which). The clonotype originates from a female donor with ankylosing spondylitis or in good health (not recorded which). CDR3 loop: CASSLVDPKYETPLHF. CDR3 in DNA: TGTGCCAGCAGCTTAGTGGACCCTAAATACGAGACACCCCTCCACTTT.